The 14 T cell receptor beta chains in this list originate from one sample, sequenced in a study of blood T cell repertoires in COVID-19. Sequencing used immunoSEQ multiplex PCR; TCRdb keeps in-frame clones, though not all of them. Of around 140,000 clones in the sample, around nine tenths were seen once. The sample comprised peripheral blood. The receptors here all came from a woman aged 60-75 years with acute or convalescent COVID-19.

This clone was counted once. The chain carries TRBV4-1 and TRBJ2-6; perhaps TRBD1 as D (5 bases). Per germline, CDR1 MGHRA and CDR2 YSYEKL. The CDR3 has 19 amino acids. Trimming cost V 0 bases and J 0 bases, with 15 bases left between them. This CDR3 is CASSQDVRQSGSGANVLTF. DNA for the CDR3: TGCGCCAGCAGCCAAGATGTCAGACAGTCCGGCTCTGGGGCCAACGTCCTGACTTTC.

The chain couples TRBV6-1 to TRBJ1-1; no clear D. Per the germline V gene, CDR1 is MNHNS and CDR2 is SASEGT. CDR3 length: 15 residues. V lost 2 bases and J lost 4, with 14 bases in between. The CDR3 bases are TGTGCCAGCAGTGAAAGGCGGGGAGTAGGCACTGAAGCTTTCTTT. It specifies CASSERRGVGTEAFF.

The V gene is TRBV7-8, the J gene TRBJ2-5, with TRBD1 identical over 7 bases. V shed 4 bases, J shed 0 bases, and the junction held 2 bases outside the gene matches. The length of the CDR3 is 14 residues. Per the germline V gene, CDR1 is SGHVS and CDR2 is FQNEAQ. DNA for the CDR3: TGTGCCAGCAGCTGGGGACAGCACCAAGAGACCCAGTACTTC. Translation: CASSWGQHQETQYF. Full variable domain (missing parts from reference TRBV7-8 and TRBJ2-5): GAGVSQSPRYKVAKRGQDVALRCDPISGHVSLFWYQQALGQGPEFLTYFQNEAQLDKSGLPSDRFFAERPEGSVSTLKIQRTQQEDSAVYLCASSWGQHQETQYFGPGTRLLVL.

The chain joins TRBV5-6 to TRBJ2-4; D gene ambiguous. Trimming removed 0 bases from V and 4 bases from J, with 8 bases in between. Germline V gene data show CDR1 as SGHDT and CDR2 as YYEEEE. This CDR3 region has 14 residues. The CDR3 here is CASSLVSAKNIQYF. The CDR3 coding sequence is TGTGCCAGCAGCTTGGTTTCAGCGAAAAACATTCAGTACTTC. Using reference TRBV5-6 and TRBJ2-4 for the parts outside the CDR3, the full variable domain is DAGVTQSPTHLIKTRGQQVTLRCSPKSGHDTVSWYQQALGQGPQFIFQYYEEEERQRGNFPDRFSGHQFPNYSSELNVNALLLGDSALYLCASSLVSAKNIQYFGAGTRLSVL.

The J gene is TRBJ1-6, the V gene TRBV10-3; D call uncertain. The CDR3 spans 15 residues. V shed 0 bases and J shed 6 bases, with 9 bases lying between them. Germline V gene sequence: CDR1 ENHRY, CDR2 SYGVKD. The CDR3 region is CAISESAGSNSPLHF. CDR3 DNA: TGTGCCATCAGTGAGTCGGCGGGTTCTAATTCACCCCTCCACTTT.

The J gene is TRBJ1-4, the V gene TRBV2, with 9 bases aligning to TRBD1. The V gene end was trimmed by 6 bases and the J gene end by 8 bases; junction bases not matched to a gene: 10. The germline V gene encodes CDR1 SNHLY and CDR2 FYNNEI. The CDR3 loop spans 15 amino acids. CDR3 DNA sequence: TGTGCCAGCAGGACCACCGGGACAGGGACCGAAAAACTGTTTTTT. Its translation is CASRTTGTGTEKLFF.

The chain employs TRBV5-8 and TRBJ1-3; TRBD1 matches at 8 bases. The CDR3 totals 14 residues. Germline V gene data show CDR1 as SGHTS and CDR2 as YDEGEE. With 4 bases clipped from V and 7 bases from J, the junction kept 7 bases outside the gene matches. CDR3 sequence (DNA): TGTGCCAGCAGCCTAGGACAGGGATGGAACACCATATATTTT. This gives the protein CASSLGQGWNTIYF.

This clone has a single count. The CDR3 is CASSFDTGREAFF. As DNA, the CDR3 is TGTGCCAGCAGTTTTGACACGGGAAGGGAAGCTTTCTTT. The chain joins TRBV6-5 to TRBJ1-1; D gene unclear. The CDR3 has 13 amino acids. Germline lookup yields CDR1 MNHEY and CDR2 SVGAGI. Trimming removed 4 bases at V and 8 bases at J, with 14 bases between.

The J gene is TRBJ1-5, the V gene TRBV3-1 (or the pseudogene TRBV3-2), with D uncertain. The V end lost 4 bases, the J end lost 0 bases, and 10 bases lay between the germline ends. CDR1 LGHDT and CDR2 YNNKEL come from the germline V gene (reference sequence). The CDR3 sequence is 15 residues long. The CDR3 DNA reads as TGTGCCAGCAGCCCGAACGGGAATAGCAATCAGCCCCAGCATTTT. It encodes CASSPNGNSNQPQHF.

This chain links TRBV6-2 or TRBV6-3 with TRBJ2-2, with 8 bases aligning to TRBD2. The CDR3 is 16 residues long. Trimming at V came to 2 bases and at J to 7 bases, leaving 9 bases not matched to a gene. Germline V CDR1 and CDR2: MNHEY, SVGEGT. CDR3 sequence: CASSYPGLRGVGELFF. Written as DNA, the CDR3 is TGTGCCAGCAGTTACCCCGGGCTGCGGGGGGTCGGGGAGCTGTTTTTT.

V and J are TRBV13 and TRBJ2-5; D unresolved. The CDR3 has 11 amino acids. Germline CDR1 PRHDT, CDR2 FYEKMQ (reference sequence). The V end lost 5 bases, the J end lost 4 bases, and 5 bases lay between the germline ends. DNA of the CDR3: TGTGCCAGCAGCCTATCAGAGACCCAGTACTTC. Encoded protein: CASSLSETQYF.

V gene TRBV5-1 combines with J gene TRBJ1-1; a weak D match, TRBD1 (5 bases). CDR1 and CDR2 from the germline V gene are SGHRS and YFSETQ. The CDR3 has 15 residues. Trimming left V 1 base short and J 7 bases short, with 17 bases between. DNA for the CDR3: TGCGCCAGCAGCTTGCGTACGGGGTTCGGGGGTGAAGCTTTCTTT. It codes for CASSLRTGFGGEAFF. The full variable domain, with the rest looked up from reference TRBV5-1 and TRBJ1-1, is KAGVTQTPRYLIKTRGQQVTLSCSPISGHRSVSWYQQTPGQGLQFLFEYFSETQRNKGNFPGRFSGRQFSNSRSEMNVSTLELGDSALYLCASSLRTGFGGEAFFGQGTRLTVV.

The V and J genes are TRBV4-2 and TRBJ2-7, with 9 bases matching TRBD1. Germline-derived CDR1 and CDR2 are LGHNA and YNFKEQ. This CDR3 has 15 amino acids. V shed 2 bases and J 2 bases; nucleotides not matched to a gene: 4. The CDR3 nucleotides are TGTGCCAGCAGCCAAATTCGACAGGGGGCCTACGAGCAGTACTTC. Its protein is CASSQIRQGAYEQYF.

The V gene is TRBV14, the J gene TRBJ2-1; D possibly corresponds to TRBD1 (5 bases). The CDR3 loop spans 14 amino acids. The germline V and J ends were trimmed by 4 bases and 0 bases, with 7 bases remaining between them. CDR1 is SGHDN, CDR2 FVKESK, per germline. Here the CDR3 reads CASSRTSSYNEQFF. CDR3 DNA: TGTGCCAGCAGCCGGACAAGCTCCTACAATGAGCAGTTCTTC.